This T cell receptor (beta chain) stems from a study of blood T cell repertoires in COVID-19. Overall study context: PBMCs, B-cell-depleted T cells, or T cells provided the cDNA or gDNA that made up the material.

The germline gives CDR1 MNHEY, CDR2 SVGAGI. CDR3 length: 16 residues. J gave up 1 base and V 0 bases, and 2 bases lay outside the gene matches. The authors' processing: Estimation of nucleated cell counts relied on the amplification of reference gene primers. Using immunoSEQ multiplex PCR, the repertoire was profiled, and TCRdb retains in-frame clones only, with some absent. Clonal size and the V and J genes are those of that table, whereas D and trimming came from the DNA. The table lists some 180,000 clones, roughly four fifths of them singletons. This rearrangement joins TRBV6-5 to TRBJ2-2, with TRBD2 identical over 7 bases. The material sequenced was peripheral blood. The clonotype was recovered from a man between 65 and 79 years old with active or convalescent COVID-19. The CDR3 DNA follows: TGTGCCAGCAGTTACTCATCTAGCGGGAACACCGGGGAGCTGTTTTTT. This translates into CASSYSSSGNTGELFF.